This T cell receptor (beta chain) stems from a study of Tregs in tolerant kidney transplant recipients. Study summary: Tregs grew 16 days with irradiated donor B cells, restimulated on day 11. Sorting after B cell culture yielded CD25+CD127- and 4-1BB+CD40L- CD4+ cells. CD4+CD25+CD127- cells came from roughly 3-day belatacept mixed lymphocyte reactions, some with roughly 5-day graft donor restimulation.

Details on this clone: What it recognizes is unknown. An end of the junction does not agree with germline; a read error may underlie this.

The CDR3 sequence is 14 residues long. Germline V gives CDR1 SGHTA, CDR2 FQGNSA. Assay: immunoSEQ multiplex PCR; the TCRdb copy retains only in-frame clones and omits some. The repertoire includes roughly 5,000 clones, 90% of them detected once, and about 3.8% sits in the top ten. Overall study findings and caveats: Few patients were studied, so findings need validation in larger groups.

This TCR was recovered from a human patient who received a combined kidney and bone marrow transplant. This chain connects TRBV7-2 to TRBJ1-3, with D perhaps TRBD1 (5 bases). This specimen consisted of Tregs from blood cultured with allogeneic cells, obtained before the transplant. This CDR3 reads CASMGGFSGNTIHF. The DNA for the CDR3 is TGTGCCAGCATGGGGGGTTTCTCTGGAAACACCATACATTTT.